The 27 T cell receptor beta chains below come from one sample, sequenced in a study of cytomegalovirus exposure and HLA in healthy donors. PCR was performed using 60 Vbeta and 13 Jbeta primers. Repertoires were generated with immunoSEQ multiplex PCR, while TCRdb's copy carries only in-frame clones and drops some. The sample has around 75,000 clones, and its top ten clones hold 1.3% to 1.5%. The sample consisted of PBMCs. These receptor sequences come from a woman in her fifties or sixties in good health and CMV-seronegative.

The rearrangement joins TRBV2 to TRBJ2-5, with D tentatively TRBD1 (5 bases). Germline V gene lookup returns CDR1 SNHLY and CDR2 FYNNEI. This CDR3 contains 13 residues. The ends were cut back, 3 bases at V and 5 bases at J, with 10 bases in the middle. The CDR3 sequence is CASSEQGRETQYF. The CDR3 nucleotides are TGTGCCAGCAGTGAGCAGGGTAGGGAGACCCAGTACTTC.

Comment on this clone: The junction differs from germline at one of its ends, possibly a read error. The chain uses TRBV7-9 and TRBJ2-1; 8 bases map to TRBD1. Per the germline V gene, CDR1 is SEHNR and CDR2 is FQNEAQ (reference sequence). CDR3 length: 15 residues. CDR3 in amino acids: CVSSFLSGTGNEQFF. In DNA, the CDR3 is TGTGTCAGCAGCTTTCTTTCCGGGACAGGCAATGAGCAGTTCTTC.

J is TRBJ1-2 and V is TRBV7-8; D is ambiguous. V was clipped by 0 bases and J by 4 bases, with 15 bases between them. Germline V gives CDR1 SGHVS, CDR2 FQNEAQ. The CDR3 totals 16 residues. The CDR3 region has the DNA TGTGCCAGCAGCTTAGCGGCCGCGGCAGAGGGCTATGGCTACACCTTC. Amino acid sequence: CASSLAAAAEGYGYTF.

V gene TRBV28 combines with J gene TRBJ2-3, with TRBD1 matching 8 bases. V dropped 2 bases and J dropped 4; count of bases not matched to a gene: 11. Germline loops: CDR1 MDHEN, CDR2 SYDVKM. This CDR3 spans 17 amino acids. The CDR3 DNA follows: TGTGCCAGCAGTTTAACTCGGGACAGGCGGTTCGCAGATACGCAGTATTTT. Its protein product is CASSLTRDRRFADTQYF.

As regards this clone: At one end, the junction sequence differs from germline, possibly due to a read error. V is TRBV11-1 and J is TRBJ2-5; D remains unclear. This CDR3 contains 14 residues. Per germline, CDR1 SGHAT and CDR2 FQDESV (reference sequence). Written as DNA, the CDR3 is TGTGCCAGCAGATTAGATCTAGATCAAGAGACCCAGTACTTC. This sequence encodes CASRLDLDQETQYF.

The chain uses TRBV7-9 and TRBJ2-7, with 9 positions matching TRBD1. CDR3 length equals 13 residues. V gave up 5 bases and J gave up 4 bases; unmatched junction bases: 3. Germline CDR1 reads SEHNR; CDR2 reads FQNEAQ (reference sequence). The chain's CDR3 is CASSPGTGYEQYF. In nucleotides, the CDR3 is TGTGCCAGCAGCCCAGGGACAGGGTACGAGCAGTACTTC.

CDR3 DNA: TGTGCCACCCTCGACAGTTCTAACTATGGCTACACCTTC. Protein: CATLDSSNYGYTF. The gene calls are TRBV27 and TRBJ1-2, with a possible D match to TRBD1 (5 bases). CDR1 MNHEY and CDR2 SMNVEV come from the germline V gene (reference sequence). The CDR3 length is 13 residues. V was trimmed by 10 bases and J by 0 bases, leaving 12 bases between them.

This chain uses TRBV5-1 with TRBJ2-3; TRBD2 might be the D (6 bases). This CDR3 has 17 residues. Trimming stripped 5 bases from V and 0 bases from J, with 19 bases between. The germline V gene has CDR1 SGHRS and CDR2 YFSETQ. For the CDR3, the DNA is TGCGCCAGCAGGCAGGCGGGGACGGGCGCGAGCACAGATACGCAGTATTTT. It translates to CASRQAGTGASTDTQYF.

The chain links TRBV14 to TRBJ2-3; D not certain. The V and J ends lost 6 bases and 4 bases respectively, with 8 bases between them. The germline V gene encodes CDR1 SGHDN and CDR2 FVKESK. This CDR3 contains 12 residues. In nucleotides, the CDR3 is TGTGCCAGCAGGGGCTCCGCAGATACGCAGTATTTT. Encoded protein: CASRGSADTQYF.

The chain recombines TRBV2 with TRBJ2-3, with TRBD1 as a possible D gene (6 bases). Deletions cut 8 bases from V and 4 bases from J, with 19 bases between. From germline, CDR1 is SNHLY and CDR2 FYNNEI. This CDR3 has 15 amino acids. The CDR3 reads CASRNRVSPPDTQYF. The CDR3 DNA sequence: TGTGCCAGCCGGAACAGGGTTTCCCCGCCAGATACGCAGTATTTT.

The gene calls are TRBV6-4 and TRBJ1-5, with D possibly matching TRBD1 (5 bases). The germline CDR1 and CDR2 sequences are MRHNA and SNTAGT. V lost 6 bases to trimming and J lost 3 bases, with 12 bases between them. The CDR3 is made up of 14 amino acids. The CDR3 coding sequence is TGTGCCAGCAGCGTTGACAGTACCAATCAGCCCCAGCATTTT. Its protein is CASSVDSTNQPQHF.

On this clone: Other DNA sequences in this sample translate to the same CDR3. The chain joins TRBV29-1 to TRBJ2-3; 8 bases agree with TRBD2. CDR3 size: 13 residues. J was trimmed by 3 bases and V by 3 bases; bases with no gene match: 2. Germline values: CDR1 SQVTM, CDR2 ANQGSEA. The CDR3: CSVESSGTDTQYF. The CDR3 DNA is TGCAGCGTTGAGTCTAGCGGGACAGATACGCAGTATTTT.

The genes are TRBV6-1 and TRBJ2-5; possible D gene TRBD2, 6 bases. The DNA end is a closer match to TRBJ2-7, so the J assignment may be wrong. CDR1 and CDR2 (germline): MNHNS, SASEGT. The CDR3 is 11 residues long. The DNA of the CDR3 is TGTGCCAGCATTCTAGCGTACGAGCAGTACTTC. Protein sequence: CASILAYEQYF.

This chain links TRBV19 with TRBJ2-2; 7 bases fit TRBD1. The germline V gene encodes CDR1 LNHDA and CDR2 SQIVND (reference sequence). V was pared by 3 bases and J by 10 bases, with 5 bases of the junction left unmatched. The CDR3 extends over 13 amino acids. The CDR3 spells CASSIWDSSELFF. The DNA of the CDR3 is TGTGCCAGTAGTATTTGGGACAGTTCGGAGCTGTTTTTT.

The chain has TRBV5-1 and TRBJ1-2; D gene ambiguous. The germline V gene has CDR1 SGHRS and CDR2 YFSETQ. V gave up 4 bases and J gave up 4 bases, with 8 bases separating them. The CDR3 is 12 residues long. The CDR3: CASSATAYGYTF. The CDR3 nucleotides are TGCGCCAGCAGCGCAACAGCCTATGGCTACACCTTC.

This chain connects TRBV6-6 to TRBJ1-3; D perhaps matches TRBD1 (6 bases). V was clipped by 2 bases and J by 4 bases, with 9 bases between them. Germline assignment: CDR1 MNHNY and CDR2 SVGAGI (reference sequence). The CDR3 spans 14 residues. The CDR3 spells CASSYAQGGNTIYF. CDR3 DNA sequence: TGTGCCAGCAGTTACGCACAGGGAGGAAACACCATATATTTT.

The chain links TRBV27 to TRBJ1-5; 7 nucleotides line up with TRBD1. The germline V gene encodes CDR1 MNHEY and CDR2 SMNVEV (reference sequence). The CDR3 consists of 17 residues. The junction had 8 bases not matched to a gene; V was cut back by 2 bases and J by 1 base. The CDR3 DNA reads TGTGCCAGCAGTTTAGCGCCGGGACAGCGAAGCAATCAGCCCCAGCATTTT. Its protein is CASSLAPGQRSNQPQHF.

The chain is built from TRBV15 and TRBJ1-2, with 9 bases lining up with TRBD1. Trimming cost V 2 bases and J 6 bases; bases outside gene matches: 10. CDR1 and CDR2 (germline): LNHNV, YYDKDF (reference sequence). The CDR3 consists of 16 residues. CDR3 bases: TGTGCCACCAGCAGAAAAACAGGGGGCATCGCTAATGGCTACACCTTC. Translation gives CATSRKTGGIANGYTF.

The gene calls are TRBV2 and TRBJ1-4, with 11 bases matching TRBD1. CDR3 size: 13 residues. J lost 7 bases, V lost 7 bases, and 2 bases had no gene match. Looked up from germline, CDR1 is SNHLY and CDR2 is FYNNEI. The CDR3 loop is CASTDRGPEKLFF. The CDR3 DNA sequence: TGTGCCAGCACGGACAGGGGGCCTGAAAAACTGTTTTTT.

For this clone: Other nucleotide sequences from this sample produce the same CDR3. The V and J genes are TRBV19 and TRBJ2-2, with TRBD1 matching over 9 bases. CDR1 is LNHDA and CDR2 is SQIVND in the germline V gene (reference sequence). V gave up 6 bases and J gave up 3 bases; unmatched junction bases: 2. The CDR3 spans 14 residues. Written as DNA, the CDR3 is TGTGCCAGTAGAAGGACAGGGGACACCGGGGAGCTGTTTTTT. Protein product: CASRRTGDTGELFF.

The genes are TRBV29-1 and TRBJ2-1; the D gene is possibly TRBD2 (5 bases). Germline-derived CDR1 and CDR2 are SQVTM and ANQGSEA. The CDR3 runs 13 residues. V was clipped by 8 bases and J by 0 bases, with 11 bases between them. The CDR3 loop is CSSDYVSYNEQFF. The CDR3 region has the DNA TGCAGCTCCGACTACGTCTCCTACAATGAGCAGTTCTTC.

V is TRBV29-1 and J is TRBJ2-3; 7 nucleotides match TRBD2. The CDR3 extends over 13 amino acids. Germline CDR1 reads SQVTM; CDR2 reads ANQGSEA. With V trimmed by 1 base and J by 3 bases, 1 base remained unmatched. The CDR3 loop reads CSVEAGGTDTQYF. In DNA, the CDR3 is TGCAGCGTTGAAGCGGGGGGTACAGATACGCAGTATTTT.

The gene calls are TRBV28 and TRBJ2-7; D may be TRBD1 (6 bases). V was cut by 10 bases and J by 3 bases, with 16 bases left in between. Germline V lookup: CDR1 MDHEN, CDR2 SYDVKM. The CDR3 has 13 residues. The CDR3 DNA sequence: TGTGCCACGCAGCCGGGACACCTCTACGAGCAGTACTTC. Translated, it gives CATQPGHLYEQYF. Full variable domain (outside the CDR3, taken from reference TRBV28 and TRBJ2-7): DVKVTQSSRYLVKRTGEKVFLECVQDMDHENMFWYRQDPGLGLRLIYFSYDVKMKEKGDIPEGYSVSREKKERFSLILESASTNQTSMYLCATQPGHLYEQYFGPGTRLTVT.

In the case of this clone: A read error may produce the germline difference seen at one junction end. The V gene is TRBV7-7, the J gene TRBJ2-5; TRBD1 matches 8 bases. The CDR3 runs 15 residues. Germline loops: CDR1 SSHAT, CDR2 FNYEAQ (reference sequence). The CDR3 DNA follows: TGTGCTAGCAGCTTAAGGACAGGGCGTGAAGAGACCCAGTACTTC. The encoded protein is CASSLRTGREETQYF. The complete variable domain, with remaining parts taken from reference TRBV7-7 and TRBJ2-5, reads GAGVSQSPRYKVTKRGQDVTLRCDPISSHATLYWYQQALGQGPEFLTYFNYEAQPDKSGLPSDRFSAERPEGSISTLTIQRTEQRDSAMYRCASSLRTGREETQYFGPGTRLLVL.

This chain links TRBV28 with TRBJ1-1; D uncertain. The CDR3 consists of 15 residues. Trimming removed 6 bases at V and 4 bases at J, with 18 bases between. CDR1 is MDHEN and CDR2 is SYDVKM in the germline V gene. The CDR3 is CASRGDLPQLTEAFF. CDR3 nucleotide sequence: TGTGCCAGCAGGGGAGACTTACCCCAACTCACTGAAGCTTTCTTT.

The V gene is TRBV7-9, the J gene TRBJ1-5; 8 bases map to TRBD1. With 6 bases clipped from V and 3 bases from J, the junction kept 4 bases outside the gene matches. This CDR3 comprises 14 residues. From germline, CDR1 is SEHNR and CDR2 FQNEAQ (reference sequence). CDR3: CASRRQGPNQPQHF. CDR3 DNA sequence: TGTGCCAGCAGGCGACAGGGGCCCAATCAGCCCCAGCATTTT.

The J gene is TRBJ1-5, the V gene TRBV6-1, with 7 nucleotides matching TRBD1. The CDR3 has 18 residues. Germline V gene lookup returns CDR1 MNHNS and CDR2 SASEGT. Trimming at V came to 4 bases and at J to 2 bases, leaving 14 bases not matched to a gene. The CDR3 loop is CASSGPITGAEGNQPQHF. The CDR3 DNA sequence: TGTGCCAGCAGTGGTCCGATTACAGGGGCGGAAGGCAATCAGCCCCAGCATTTT.